This T cell receptor (beta chain) emerged from a study of PD-1 blockade in classical Hodgkin lymphoma. The study, taken as a whole, reports: There was a significant rise in CD4+ TCR diversity by C4D1, with no such rise for CD8+. The baseline diversity of complete responders showed similarity to that of newly diagnosed patients. Diminished baseline TCR diversity has been reported in newly diagnosed patients relative to healthy donors.

V lost 4 bases to trimming and J lost 0 bases, with 12 bases between them. Per the germline V gene, CDR1 is SGHDN and CDR2 is FVKESK. This CDR3 contains 15 residues. Sequencing was performed with immunoSEQ multiplex PCR; in TCRdb, only in-frame clones are kept and a portion is missing. The sample has more than 40,000 clones; around 75% are singletons. Each and every patient relapsed after autologous stem cell transplantation, and patients got differing brentuximab vedotin exposure. Worth noting for this clone: Its antigen remains unknown.

This specimen was peripheral blood mononuclear cells (PBMCs), taken at baseline. The source is a human donor with classical Hodgkin lymphoma. The rearrangement joins TRBV14 to TRBJ2-5; perhaps TRBD2 as D (5 bases). CDR3 sequence reads: CASSPLWENQETQYF. CDR3 in DNA: TGTGCCAGCAGCCCCCTCTGGGAGAACCAAGAGACCCAGTACTTC.